This T cell receptor (beta chain) was observed in a study of blood T cells in healthy people across ages. Germline V CDR1 and CDR2: KGHSH, LQKENI. The CDR3 consists of 15 residues. V shed 3 bases and J shed 11 bases, with 22 bases lying between them. PCR was performed a second time for about 6 to 12 cycles using a sample-barcoded 5' primer and a J-beta primer mix. Using its own MiXCR run on the 5' RACE reads, TCRdb lists one record per CDR3 protein. This sample has 1.8 million or so distinct CDR3 sequences, with 35% to 50% found just once. The source is a human donor in good health. Specimen: blood. The rearrangement links TRBV18 to TRBJ2-5; no reliable D call. The CDR3 is CASSPSMGSAVEQYF. CDR3 nucleotide sequence: TGTGCCAGCTCACCCTCGATGGGTTCCGCGGTGGAGCAGTACTTC. Filled out from reference TRBV18 and TRBJ2-5, the complete variable domain reads NAGVMQNPRHLVRRRGQEARLRCSPMKGHSHVYWYRQLPEEGLKFMVYLQKENIIDESGMPKERFSAEFPKEGPSILRIQQVVRGDSAAYFCASSPSMGSAVEQYFGPGTRLLVL.